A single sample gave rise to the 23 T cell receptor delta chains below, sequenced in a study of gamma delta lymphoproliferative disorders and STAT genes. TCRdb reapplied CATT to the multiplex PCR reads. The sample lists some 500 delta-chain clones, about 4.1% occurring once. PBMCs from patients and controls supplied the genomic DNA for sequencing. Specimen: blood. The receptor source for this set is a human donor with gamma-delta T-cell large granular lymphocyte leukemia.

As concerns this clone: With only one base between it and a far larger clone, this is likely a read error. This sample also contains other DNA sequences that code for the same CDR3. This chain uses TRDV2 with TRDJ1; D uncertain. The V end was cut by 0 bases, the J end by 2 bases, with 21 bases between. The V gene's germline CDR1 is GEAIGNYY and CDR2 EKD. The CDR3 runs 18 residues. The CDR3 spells CACDTVETGSEYTDKLIF. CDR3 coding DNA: TGTGCCTGTGACACCGTGGAGACCGGGTCTGAGTATACCGATAAACTCATCTTT.

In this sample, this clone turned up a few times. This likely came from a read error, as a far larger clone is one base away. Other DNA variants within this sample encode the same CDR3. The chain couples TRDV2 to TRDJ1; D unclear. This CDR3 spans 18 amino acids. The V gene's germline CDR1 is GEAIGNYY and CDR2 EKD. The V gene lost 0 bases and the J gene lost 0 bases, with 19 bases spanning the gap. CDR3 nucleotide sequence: TGTGCCTGTGACACCGTAGAGACCGGGTCTGAGTACACCGATAAACTCATCTTT. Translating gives CACDTVETGSEYTDKLIF.

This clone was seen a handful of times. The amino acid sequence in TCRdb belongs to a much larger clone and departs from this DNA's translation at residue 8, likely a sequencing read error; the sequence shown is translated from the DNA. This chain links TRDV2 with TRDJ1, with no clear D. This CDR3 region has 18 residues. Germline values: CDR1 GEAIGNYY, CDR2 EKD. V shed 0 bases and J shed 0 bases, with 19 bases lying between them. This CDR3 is CACDTVEIGSEYTDKLIF. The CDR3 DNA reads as TGTGCCTGTGACACCGTGGAGATCGGGTCTGAGTACACCGATAAACTCATCTTT.

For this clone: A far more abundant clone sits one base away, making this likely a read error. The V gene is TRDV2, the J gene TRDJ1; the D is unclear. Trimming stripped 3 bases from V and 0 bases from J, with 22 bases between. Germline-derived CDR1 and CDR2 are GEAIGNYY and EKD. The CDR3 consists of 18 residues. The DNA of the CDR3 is TGTGCCTGTGACGCCGTGGAGACCGGGTCTGAGTACACCGATAAACTCATCTTT. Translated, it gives CACDAVETGSEYTDKLIF.

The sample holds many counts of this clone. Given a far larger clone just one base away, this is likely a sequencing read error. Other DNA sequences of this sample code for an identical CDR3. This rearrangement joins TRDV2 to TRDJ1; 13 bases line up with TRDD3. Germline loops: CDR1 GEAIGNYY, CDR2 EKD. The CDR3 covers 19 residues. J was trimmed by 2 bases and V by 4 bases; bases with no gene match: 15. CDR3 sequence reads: CACEPLGDTGSNDTDKLIF. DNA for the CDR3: TGTGCCTGTGAACCACTGGGGGATACGGGATCAAACGATACCGATAAACTCATCTTT.

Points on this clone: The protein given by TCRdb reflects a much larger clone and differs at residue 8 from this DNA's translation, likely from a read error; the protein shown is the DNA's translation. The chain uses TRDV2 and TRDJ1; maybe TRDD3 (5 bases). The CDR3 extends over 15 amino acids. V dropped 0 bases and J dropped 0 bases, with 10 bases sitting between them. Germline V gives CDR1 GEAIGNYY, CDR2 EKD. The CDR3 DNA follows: TGTGCCTGTGACACCGTGGGGAAGCACACCGATAAACTCATCTTT. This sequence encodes CACDTVGKHTDKLIF.

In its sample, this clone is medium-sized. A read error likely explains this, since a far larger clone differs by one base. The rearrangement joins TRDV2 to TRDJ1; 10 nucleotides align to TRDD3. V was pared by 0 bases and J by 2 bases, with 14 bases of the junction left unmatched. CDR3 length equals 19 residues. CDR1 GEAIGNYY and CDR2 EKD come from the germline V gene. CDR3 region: CACDTVGLGDMPSTDKLIF. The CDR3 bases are TGTGCCTGTGACACCGTCGGTCTGGGGGATATGCCGTCAACCGATAAACTCATCTTT.

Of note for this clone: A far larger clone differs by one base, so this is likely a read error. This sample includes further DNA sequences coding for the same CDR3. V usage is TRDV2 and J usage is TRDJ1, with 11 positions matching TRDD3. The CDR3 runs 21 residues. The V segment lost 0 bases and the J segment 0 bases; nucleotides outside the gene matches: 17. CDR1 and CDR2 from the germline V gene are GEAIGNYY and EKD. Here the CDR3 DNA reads TGTGCCTGTGACACCGTCGGTCTGGGGGATACAGGATCAAACGACACCGATAAACTCATCTTT. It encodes CACDTVGLGDTGSNDTDKLIF.

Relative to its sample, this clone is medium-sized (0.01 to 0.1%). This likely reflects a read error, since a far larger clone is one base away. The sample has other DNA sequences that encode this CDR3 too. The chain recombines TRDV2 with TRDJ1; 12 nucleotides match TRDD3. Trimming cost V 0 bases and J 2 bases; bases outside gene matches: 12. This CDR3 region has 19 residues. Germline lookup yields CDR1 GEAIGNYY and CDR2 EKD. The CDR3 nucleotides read TGTGCCTGTGACACCGTCAGTCTGGGGGATACGCCGTCAACCGATAAACTCATCTTT. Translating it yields CACDTVSLGDTPSTDKLIF.

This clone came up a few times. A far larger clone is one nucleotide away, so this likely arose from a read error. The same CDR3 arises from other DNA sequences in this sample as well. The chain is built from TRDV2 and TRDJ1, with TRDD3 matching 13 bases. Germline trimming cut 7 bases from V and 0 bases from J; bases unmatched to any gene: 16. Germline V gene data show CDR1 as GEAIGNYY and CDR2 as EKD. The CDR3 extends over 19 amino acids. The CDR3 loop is CACEPLGDTGSNDTDKLIF. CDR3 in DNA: TGTGCCTGCGAACCACTGGGGGATACGGGATCAAACGACACCGATAAACTCATCTTT.

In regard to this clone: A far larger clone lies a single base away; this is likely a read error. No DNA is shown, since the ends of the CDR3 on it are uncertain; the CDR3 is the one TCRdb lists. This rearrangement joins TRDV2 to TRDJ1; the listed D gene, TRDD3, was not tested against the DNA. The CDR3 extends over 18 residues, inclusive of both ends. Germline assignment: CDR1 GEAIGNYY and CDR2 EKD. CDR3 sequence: CACETVGYGTTVTDKLIF.

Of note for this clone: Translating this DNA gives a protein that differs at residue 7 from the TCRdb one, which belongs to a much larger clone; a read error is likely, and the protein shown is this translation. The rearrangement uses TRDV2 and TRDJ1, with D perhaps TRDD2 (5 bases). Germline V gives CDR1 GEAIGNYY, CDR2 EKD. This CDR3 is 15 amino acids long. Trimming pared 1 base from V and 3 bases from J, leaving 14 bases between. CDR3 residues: CACDTLNPSADKLIF. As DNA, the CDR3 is TGTGCCTGTGACACGTTGAATCCTAGCGCCGATAAACTCATCTTT.

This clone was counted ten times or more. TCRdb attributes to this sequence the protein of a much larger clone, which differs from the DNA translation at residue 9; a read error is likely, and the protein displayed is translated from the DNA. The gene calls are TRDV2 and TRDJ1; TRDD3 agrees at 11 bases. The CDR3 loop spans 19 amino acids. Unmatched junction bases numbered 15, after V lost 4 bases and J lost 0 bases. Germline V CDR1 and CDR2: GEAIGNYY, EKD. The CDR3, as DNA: TGTGCCTGTGAACCACTGGGGGATATGGGATCAAACGACACCGATAAACTCATCTTT. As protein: CACEPLGDMGSNDTDKLIF.

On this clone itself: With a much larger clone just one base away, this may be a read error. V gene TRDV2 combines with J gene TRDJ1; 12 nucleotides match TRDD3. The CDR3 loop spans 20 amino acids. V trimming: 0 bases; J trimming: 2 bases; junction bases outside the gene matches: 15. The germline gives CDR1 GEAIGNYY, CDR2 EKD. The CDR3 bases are TGTGCCTGTGACACCATGAGGCCCCTGGGGGATACGCCGTCAACCGATAAACTCATCTTT. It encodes CACDTMRPLGDTPSTDKLIF.

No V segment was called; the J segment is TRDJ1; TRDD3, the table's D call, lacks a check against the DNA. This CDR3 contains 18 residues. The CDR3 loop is CALGDDIHPLPNTDKLIF. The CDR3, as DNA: TGTGCTCTTGGGGATGATATCCACCCTCTTCCAAACACCGATAAACTCATCTTT.

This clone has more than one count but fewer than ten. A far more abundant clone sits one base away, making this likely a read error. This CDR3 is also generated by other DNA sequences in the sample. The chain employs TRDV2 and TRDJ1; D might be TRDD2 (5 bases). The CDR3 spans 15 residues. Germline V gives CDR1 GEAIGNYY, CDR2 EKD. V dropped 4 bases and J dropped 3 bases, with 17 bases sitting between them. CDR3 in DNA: TGTGCCTGTGATACGTTGGATCCTAGCGCCGATAAACTCATCTTT. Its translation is CACDTLDPSADKLIF.

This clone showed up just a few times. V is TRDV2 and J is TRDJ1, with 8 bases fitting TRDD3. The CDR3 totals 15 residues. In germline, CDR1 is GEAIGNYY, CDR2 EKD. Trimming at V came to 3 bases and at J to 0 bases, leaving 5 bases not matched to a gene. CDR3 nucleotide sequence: TGTGCCTGTGACGTACTGGGGGTCAACACCGATAAACTCATCTTT. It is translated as CACDVLGVNTDKLIF.

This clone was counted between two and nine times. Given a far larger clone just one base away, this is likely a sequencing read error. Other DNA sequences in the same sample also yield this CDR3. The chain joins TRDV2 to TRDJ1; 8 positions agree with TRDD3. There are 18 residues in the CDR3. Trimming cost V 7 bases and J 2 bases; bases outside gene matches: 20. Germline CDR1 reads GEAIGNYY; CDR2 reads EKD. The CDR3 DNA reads TGTGCCTGCGAGACGGTGGGATACGGGACGACCGTAACCGATAAACTCATCTTT. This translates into CACETVGYGTTVTDKLIF.

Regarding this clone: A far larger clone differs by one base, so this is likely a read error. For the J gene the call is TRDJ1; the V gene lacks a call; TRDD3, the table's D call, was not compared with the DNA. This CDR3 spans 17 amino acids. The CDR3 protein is CACDVLGDTPSTDKLIF. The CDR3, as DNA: TGTGCCTGTGACGTACTAGGGGATACGCCGTCAACCGATAAACTCATCTTT.

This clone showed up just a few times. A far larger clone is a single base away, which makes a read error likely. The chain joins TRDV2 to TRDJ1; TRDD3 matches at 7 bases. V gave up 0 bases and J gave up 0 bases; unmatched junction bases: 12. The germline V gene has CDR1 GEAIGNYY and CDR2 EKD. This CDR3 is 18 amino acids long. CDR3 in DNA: TGTGCCTGTGACACCGTGTCGTTGGGGGAGCGGTACACCGATAAACTCATCTTT. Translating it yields CACDTVSLGERYTDKLIF.

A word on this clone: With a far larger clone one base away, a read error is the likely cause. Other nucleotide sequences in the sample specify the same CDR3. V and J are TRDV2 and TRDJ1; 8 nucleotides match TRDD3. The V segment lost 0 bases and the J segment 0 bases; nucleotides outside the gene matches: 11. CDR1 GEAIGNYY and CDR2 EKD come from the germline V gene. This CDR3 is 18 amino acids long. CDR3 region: CACDTVSLGEQYTDKLIF. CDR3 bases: TGTGCCTGTGACACCGTGTCGCTGGGGGAGCAGTACACCGATAAACTCATCTTT.

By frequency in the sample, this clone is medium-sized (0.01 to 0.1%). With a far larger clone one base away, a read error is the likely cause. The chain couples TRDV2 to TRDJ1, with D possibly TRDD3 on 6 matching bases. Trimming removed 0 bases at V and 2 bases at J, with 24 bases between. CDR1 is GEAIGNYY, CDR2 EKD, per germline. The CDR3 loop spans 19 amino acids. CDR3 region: CACDTVGLGNTPSTDKLIF. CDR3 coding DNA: TGTGCCTGTGACACCGTCGGTCTGGGGAATACGCCGTCAACCGATAAACTCATCTTT.

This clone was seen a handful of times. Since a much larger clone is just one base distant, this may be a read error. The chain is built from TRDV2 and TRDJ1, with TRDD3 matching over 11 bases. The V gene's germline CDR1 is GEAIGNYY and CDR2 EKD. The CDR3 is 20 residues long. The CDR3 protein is CACDTLLMGLGDTRTDKRIF. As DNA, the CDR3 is TGTGCCTGTGACACCCTCTTGATGGGCCTGGGGGATACTCGGACCGATAAACGCATCTTT.